Listed below are T cell receptor beta chains from one sample, sequenced in a study of blood T cell repertoires in COVID-19. Assay used: immunoSEQ multiplex PCR; TCRdb lists only in-frame clones, some missing. Of 280,000 or so clones listed, 87% are singletons. Source material: PBMCs or T cells enriched from blood (not recorded which). The receptor set was obtained from a woman in her thirties or forties who had recovered from COVID-19. The CDR3 runs from the conserved cysteine through the conserved F or W. A D gene is named only where the DNA matches it firmly. Expanded clones get a size class; other rows say once, few or many, or leave the size out.

v_call	d_call	j_call	clone_size	cdr3_length	cdr3_aa	cdr3_nt
TRBV7-6	TRBD2	TRBJ2-3	NA	15	CASSPNGRATDTQYF	TGTGCCAGCAGCCCGAACGGGAGGGCCACAGATACGCAGTATTTT
TRBV28	TRBD1	TRBJ1-1	once	15	CASSPGTGIGTEAFF	TGTGCCAGCAGTCCCGGGACAGGGATAGGAACTGAAGCTTTCTTT
TRBV7-2	NA	TRBJ2-7	NA	14	CASSSGTRAGEQYF	TGTGCCAGCAGCTCCGGGACTCGGGCCGGCGAGCAGTACTTC
TRBV5-6	TRBD1	TRBJ1-4	NA	14	CASSSRGRGEKLFF	TGTGCCAGCAGCTCCAGGGGGCGAGGTGAAAAACTGTTTTTT
TRBV27	TRBD2	TRBJ2-1	NA	15	CASSFGGSGPNEQFF	TGTGCCAGCAGTTTTGGCGGGAGCGGTCCAAATGAGCAGTTCTTC
TRBV7-8	TRBD1	TRBJ1-5	NA	16	CASSLSSGQGYQPQHF	TGTGCCAGCAGCTTATCTAGTGGACAGGGGTATCAGCCCCAGCATTTT
TRBV10-1	NA	TRBJ2-2	NA	12	CASISLSGELFF	TGCGCCAGCATATCTCTTTCCGGGGAGCTGTTTTTT
TRBV3-1/TRBV3-2	TRBD2	TRBJ2-7	NA	17	CASSSTPTSRTSYEQYF	TGTGCCAGCAGCTCGACACCGACTAGCCGGACTTCTTACGAGCAGTACTTC
TRBV18	NA	TRBJ1-2	NA	16	CASSPPGGAPSYGYTF	TGTGCCAGCTCACCACCGGGAGGGGCCCCCTCCTATGGCTACACCTTC
TRBV27	TRBD1	TRBJ1-4	NA	20	CASSSLGGGGGLQSNEKLFF	TGTGCCAGCAGTTCCCTGGGTGGTGGAGGGGGCCTACAGTCTAATGAAAAACTGTTTTTT
TRBV13	TRBD2	TRBJ2-5	NA	15	CASSPPGRAPETQYF	TGTGCCAGCAGCCCCCCCGGGAGGGCCCCAGAGACCCAGTACTTC
TRBV6-1	TRBD1	TRBJ1-2	NA	15	CASSDTGGAVYGYTF	TGTGCCAGCAGTGATACAGGGGGCGCGGTCTATGGCTACACCTTC
TRBV6-5	NA	TRBJ2-4	NA	13	CASCRSTENIQYF	TGTGCCAGCTGCCGCTCGACAGAAAACATTCAGTACTTC
TRBV24-1	TRBD2	TRBJ2-4	NA	16	CATSVGAGDPKNIQYF	TGTGCCACCAGTGTTGGGGCGGGAGACCCCAAAAACATTCAGTACTTC
TRBV6-5	NA	TRBJ1-2	once	14	CASTFTGQSYGYTF	TGTGCCAGCACTTTTACGGGACAAAGTTATGGCTACACCTTC
TRBV30	TRBD1	TRBJ1-5	NA	15	CAWSTGGAGGQPQHF	TGTGCCTGGAGCACAGGTGGGGCAGGGGGGCAGCCCCAGCATTTT
TRBV30	NA	TRBJ2-2	once	14	CAWSVLEGRGELFF	TGTGCCTGGAGTGTACTGGAGGGGCGCGGGGAGCTGTTTTTT
TRBV18	NA	TRBJ1-2	NA	15	CASSPTQGVFYGYTF	TGTGCCAGCTCACCCACTCAGGGCGTCTTCTATGGCTACACCTTC
TRBV9	NA	TRBJ2-7	NA	16	CASSVATREPLGEQYF	TGTGCCAGCAGCGTAGCAACGAGGGAGCCCCTGGGAGAGCAGTACTTC
TRBV10-3	NA	TRBJ1-2	NA	13	CAISDWAGNGYTF	TGTGCCATCAGTGATTGGGCAGGGAATGGCTACACCTTC
TRBV30	TRBD1	TRBJ1-1	few	14	CAWSRTGGWTEAFF	TGTGCCTGGAGTCGGACAGGGGGCTGGACTGAAGCTTTCTTT
TRBV3-1/TRBV3-2	TRBD1	TRBJ2-1	once	14	CASSPWTGENEQFF	TGTGCCAGCAGCCCCTGGACAGGGGAAAATGAGCAGTTCTTC
TRBV7-2	TRBD2	TRBJ2-1	NA	15	CASSLAGRNYNEQFF	TGTGCCAGCAGCTTAGCCGGGAGGAACTACAATGAGCAGTTCTTC
TRBV27	NA	TRBJ1-5	NA	16	CASVVPGLLLNQPQHF	TGTGCCAGCGTCGTCCCGGGACTCCTTTTAAATCAGCCCCAGCATTTT
TRBV28	NA	TRBJ1-5	once	15	CASREGWYSNQPQHF	TGTGCCAGCAGGGAGGGGTGGTATAGCAATCAGCCCCAGCATTTT
TRBV15	NA	TRBJ2-5	NA	15	CATSRDREFQETQYF	TGTGCCACCAGCAGAGATCGTGAGTTCCAAGAGACCCAGTACTTC
TRBV2	TRBD2	TRBJ2-7	NA	15	CASRVSGLVAYEQYF	TGTGCCAGCAGGGTCTCGGGACTAGTCGCCTACGAGCAGTACTTC
TRBV19	NA	TRBJ2-5	few	18	CASSTDSNPFGGQETQYF	TGTGCCAGTAGTACGGACAGTAATCCCTTTGGGGGTCAAGAGACCCAGTACTTC
TRBV28	NA	TRBJ1-1	NA	16	CASSLIGDSGNTEAFF	TGTGCCAGCAGTTTAATCGGGGACTCCGGGAACACTGAAGCTTTCTTT